Shown below are 10 T cell receptor beta chains from a single sample sequenced in a study of T cells expressing NK-cell markers. TCRdb re-called the 5' RACE reads, yielding one record per CDR3 amino acid sequence without DNA. Here the sample table reports about 21,000 distinct CDR3 sequences. Material for sequencing was blood T cells: a sorted CD56 or NKG2C T cell subset, CD4+ or CD8+ T cells, or bulk PBMC T cells (not recorded which). The source of these receptors is a man aged 18 to 69 in good health.

The J gene is TRBJ1-5, the V gene TRBV6-5. CDR1 and CDR2 (germline): MNHEY, SVGAGI. The CDR3 spans 14 residues. CDR3 region: CASSYRVGDQPQHF.

V gene TRBV29-1 combines with J gene TRBJ1-1. The CDR3 sequence is 13 residues long. Looked up from germline, CDR1 is SQVTM and CDR2 is ANQGSEA. CDR3: CSVESGMNTEAFF.

The rearrangement joins TRBV12-3 or TRBV12-4 to TRBJ1-3; the D call of TRBD1 rests on TCRdb alone, since no DNA is present to check it. This CDR3 is 16 amino acids long. The CDR3 loop reads CASSPRQRTSGNTIYF.

The V call is TRBV4-3, the J call TRBJ1-2; TCRdb names TRBD1, which stays unverified in the absence of DNA. The length of the CDR3 is 16 residues. From germline, CDR1 is LGHNA and CDR2 YSLEER. This CDR3 is CASSQDIGGQGGGYTF.

The genes are TRBV3-1 and TRBJ2-7; the TRBD1 assignment by TCRdb is unverifiable without DNA. The CDR3 loop spans 13 amino acids. Germline lookup yields CDR1 LGHDT and CDR2 YNNKEL (reference sequence). CDR3 sequence reads: CASSQTGGWEQYF.

This chain connects TRBV4-1 to TRBJ1-2; TCRdb gives TRBD1 as the D gene, but with no DNA this cannot be confirmed. Germline values: CDR1 MGHRA, CDR2 YSYEKL. The CDR3 length is 15 residues. The CDR3 loop reads CASSQGTNRDGGYTF.

The CDR3 sequence is CASSSNRDRNGELFF. The rearrangement uses TRBV7-6 and TRBJ2-2; TCRdb names TRBD1, which stays unverified in the absence of DNA. The CDR3 totals 15 residues. Per the germline V gene, CDR1 is SGHVS and CDR2 is FNYEAQ.

The rearrangement uses TRBV27 and TRBJ2-2; TCRdb's D gene call, TRBD2, goes unchecked for lack of DNA. This CDR3 is 15 amino acids long. Germline V CDR1 and CDR2: MNHEY, SMNVEV (reference sequence). The CDR3 here is CASSLTLLNTGELFF.

The V gene is TRBV5-1, the J gene TRBJ2-2; TCRdb picks TRBD1, but there is no DNA to check that call. There are 16 residues in the CDR3. CDR1 is SGHRS, CDR2 YFSETQ, per germline. CDR3 region: CASSLVGTGEGGELFF.

V is TRBV20-1 and J is TRBJ2-7; TCRdb picks TRBD2, but there is no DNA to check that call. The CDR3 runs to 13 residues. Germline values: CDR1 DFQATT, CDR2 SNEGSKA (reference sequence). CDR3 amino acids: CSARGTADYEQYF.